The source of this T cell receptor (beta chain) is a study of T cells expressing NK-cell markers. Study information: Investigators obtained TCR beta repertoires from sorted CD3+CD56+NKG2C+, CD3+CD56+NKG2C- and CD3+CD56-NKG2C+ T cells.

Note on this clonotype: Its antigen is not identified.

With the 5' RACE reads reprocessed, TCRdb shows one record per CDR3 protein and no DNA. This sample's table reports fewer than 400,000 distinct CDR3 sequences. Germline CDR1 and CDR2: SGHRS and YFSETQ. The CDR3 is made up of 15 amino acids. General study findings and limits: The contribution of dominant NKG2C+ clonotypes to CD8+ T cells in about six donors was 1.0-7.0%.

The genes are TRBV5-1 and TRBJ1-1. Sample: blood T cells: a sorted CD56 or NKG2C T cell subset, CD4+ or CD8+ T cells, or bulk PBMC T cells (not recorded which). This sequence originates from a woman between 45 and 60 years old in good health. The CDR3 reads CASSLAAKANTEAFF.